This TCR beta chain derives from a study of blood T cells in healthy people across ages (dated by TCRdb to between 2015 and 2017). About the full investigation: Template switching captured roughly one uniquely barcoded TCR beta cDNA molecule per two T cells in model experiments. Donors were grouped into four age groups: young (average approximately 16 years), middle-aged (roughly 37), aged (62) and long-lived (approximately 75). To avoid experimental bias, donors of different ages were distributed randomly across sequencing lanes. The study measured age-related changes in TCR beta repertoire diversity using deep sequencing normalized with unique cDNA molecular identifiers. For two donors (one aged 18 to 29 and one aged 80 or older), the study analyzed two additional independent replicas of 1 million unique cDNA reads from the same blood draw. What the research found in general, with its limitations: As age increased, observed TCR beta diversity per million T cells dropped in a roughly linear way, and a significant reduction was already evident by age around 41. Estimates of total diversity based on one million sequenced T cells were considered lower bounds and underestimates. Since profiling was done on bulk unsorted PBMCs, naive and antigen-experienced compartments could not be conclusively compared. The CMV infection status of donors was not known, potentially confounding age-related changes in expanded clonotypes. Observed TCR beta diversity correlated strongly with the percentage of naive T cells measured by flow cytometry. Compared with the aged group, the long-lived group had more naive CD4+ T cells, fewer expanded clones and increased TCR diversity, a pattern suggesting age selection.

The CDR3 has 17 amino acids, counting the end cysteine and phenylalanine. Left in the record is the CDR3 DNA by itself, 51 bases read in frame from the first base. Here V drops 6 bases and J drops 5 bases, and the junction holds 12 bases not matched to any gene. The 39 donors, aged about 6 to 95 years, were systemically healthy Caucasian individuals from Russia. Each donor gave about 11 milliliters of peripheral blood, drawn into EDTA-treated Vacutainer tubes. PBMCs were isolated by Ficoll-Paque density-gradient centrifugation, with at least 6.5 million obtained per sample. Trizol reagent was used to extract total RNA from PBMCs, with at least 5 micrograms per sample. The percentages of naive CD45RAhigh/CD27high T cells were determined by flow cytometry on a PBMC aliquot from every donor. The library was produced with 5' RACE. Sequencing was carried out with an Illumina HiSeq 2500. A second about 6 to 11 cycle PCR used a sample-barcoded 5' primer and a J-beta primer mix. Each TCR beta cDNA molecule received a unique molecular identifier from a template-switch 5' adaptor carrying 12 random nucleotides. Each sample yielded at least 2.5 million CDR3-containing paired-end reads. First-strand cDNA synthesis was performed from all RNA using the Mint cDNA synthesis kit, with priming by a TRBC-specific oligonucleotide. After uracil-DNA glycosylase treatment, a first 18-cycle PCR used universal primers M1SS and BC2_uni_R on all cDNA. As for the original processing: For normalization, 1 million high-quality reads, each with a distinct molecular identifier, were randomly selected from each sample. Reads with shared molecular identifiers were discarded instead of being binned into consensus sequences. CDR3 identification, clonotype clustering and error correction used MiTCR with a Q25 quality threshold and the strictest error-elimination algorithm. Lower-bound total TCR beta diversity was estimated with a nonparametric unseen species model using Euler transformation. The public reads were reanalyzed by TCRdb: fastp trimming at Q25, MiXCR alignment, in-frame beta chains only. Identical CDR3 proteins give one entry, which carries the most common genes and DNA. In this record, the V and J calls reflect TCRdb's handling and not the investigators' own analysis. The sample table records 700,000 to 950,000 distinct CDR3 sequences; nearly 60% of these occur just once. Jointly, the top ten make up about 20% of the sample.

Details on this clonotype: Its antigen is currently not known. There are no base qualities to consult, and no much larger clone falls within one base.

Source material: blood. Recombination joined TRBV12-3 or TRBV12-4 with TRBJ2-1; 11 of the junction bases match TRBD2. The sequence derives from a man aged 30 to 45 in good health. The CDR3 is CASRRGTSGGYNNEQFF. The DNA is TGTGCCAGCAGGCGAGGGACTAGCGGTGGATATAACAATGAGCAGTTCTTC.